The next 20 T cell receptor beta chains were all read from a single sample in a study of OX40 agonist ivuxolimab in advanced cancers. Libraries were prepared by immunoSEQ multiplex PCR; TCRdb keeps only in-frame clonotypes and omits some of them. The sample records around 79,000 clones, 91% being singletons. The source was CD4+ or CD8+ T cells sorted from blood, collected in a trial of the OX40 agonist ivuxolimab. The receptor source for this set is an adult with an advanced solid tumor such as melanoma, head and neck, liver or kidney cancer.

CDR3 sequence (DNA): TGTGCCAGCTCAACCGGTCTAGGGGCGAGTGGTGAAAAACTGTTTTTT. As protein: CASSTGLGASGEKLFF. The chain employs TRBV18 and TRBJ1-4, with D possibly TRBD1 on 5 matching bases. CDR1 and CDR2 from the germline V gene are KGHSH and LQKENI. The V gene lost 5 bases and the J gene lost 7 bases, with 20 bases spanning the gap. The CDR3 contains 16 residues. Looking up the rest from reference TRBV18 and TRBJ1-4 gives the full variable domain: NAGVMQNPRHLVRRRGQEARLRCSPMKGHSHVYWYRQLPEEGLKFMVYLQKENIIDESGMPKERFSAEFPKEGPSILRIQQVVRGDSAAYFCASSTGLGASGEKLFFGSGTQLSVL.

This clone was seen a single time. The chain couples TRBV6-1 to TRBJ2-1; TRBD2 aligns across 13 bases. The junction had 4 bases not matched to a gene; V was cut back by 5 bases and J by 6 bases. Germline CDR1 is MNHNS and CDR2 is SASEGT. CDR3 length: 15 amino acids. CDR3 sequence (DNA): TGTGCCAGCAGTTCCGGGACTAGCGGGGCCAATGAGCAGTTCTTC. Translated: CASSSGTSGANEQFF.

The genes are TRBV5-4 and TRBJ2-1, with 9 nucleotides matching TRBD2. The CDR3 is 18 residues long. V shed 0 bases, J shed 0 bases, and the junction held 7 bases outside the gene matches. Germline loops: CDR1 SGHNT, CDR2 YYREEE (reference sequence). DNA of the CDR3: TGTGCCAGCAGCTTGGGGCTAGCGGGACCGAGCTCCTACAATGAGCAGTTCTTC. Amino acids: CASSLGLAGPSSYNEQFF.

The rearrangement joins TRBV6-6 to TRBJ2-5; 9 bases align to TRBD1. The CDR3 has 14 residues. The germline V gene has CDR1 MNHNY and CDR2 SVGAGI (reference sequence). J was trimmed by 3 bases and V by 4 bases; bases with no gene match: 3. As DNA, the CDR3 is TGTGCCAGCAGTTCTGGGACAGGGAAAGAGACCCAGTACTTC. Amino acids: CASSSGTGKETQYF.

The chain has TRBV11-2 and TRBJ1-1; no firm D call. CDR3 size: 13 residues. From germline, CDR1 is SGHAT and CDR2 FQNNGV. V dropped 1 base and J dropped 3 bases, with 6 bases sitting between them. The CDR3 sequence is CASSLAQYTEAFF. DNA of the CDR3: TGTGCCAGCAGCTTAGCGCAGTACACTGAAGCTTTCTTT.

This chain joins TRBV25-1 and TRBJ1-1; TRBD1 matches 9 bases. The CDR3 loop spans 13 amino acids. The V and J ends lost 4 bases and 5 bases, in that order; junction bases with no gene match: 2. CDR1 MGHDK and CDR2 SYGVNS come from the germline V gene. The CDR3 sequence: CASSAQGATEAFF. For the CDR3, the DNA is TGTGCCAGCAGTGCACAGGGGGCGACTGAAGCTTTCTTT. Full variable domain (remainder filled in from reference TRBV25-1 and TRBJ1-1): EADIYQTPRYLVIGTGKKITLECSQTMGHDKMYWYQQDPGMELHLIHYSYGVNSTEKGDLSSESTVSRIRTEHFPLTLESARPSHTSQYLCASSAQGATEAFFGQGTRLTVV.

This chain connects TRBV11-2 to TRBJ2-5, with D hard to call. The CDR3 has 12 amino acids. Per the germline V gene, CDR1 is SGHAT and CDR2 is FQNNGV. Trimming removed 2 bases from V and 4 bases from J, with 5 bases in between. CDR3 DNA sequence: TGTGCCAGCAGCTTAATGCGAGAGACCCAGTACTTC. Its protein product is CASSLMRETQYF. The full variable domain, in which reference TRBV11-2 and TRBJ2-5 provide the parts outside the CDR3, is EAGVAQSPRYKIIEKRQSVAFWCNPISGHATLYWYQQILGQGPKLLIQFQNNGVVDDSQLPKDRFSAERLKGVDSTLKIQPAKLEDSAVYLCASSLMRETQYFGPGTRLLVL.

The gene calls are TRBV28 and TRBJ2-6; possibly TRBD1 for D (6 bases). From germline, CDR1 is MDHEN and CDR2 SYDVKM. The CDR3 covers 18 residues. Trimming left V 7 bases short and J 3 bases short, with 22 bases between. As DNA, the CDR3 is TGTGCCAGCACCCACCCGTCGACAGGCGTAGGTGGGGCCAACGTCCTGACTTTC. Translation gives CASTHPSTGVGGANVLTF.

The chain joins TRBV9 to TRBJ2-7; D is unclear. The CDR3 sequence is 14 residues long. Germline CDR1 and CDR2: SGDLS and YYNGEE. V shed 0 bases and J shed 2 bases, with 9 bases lying between them. The CDR3 reads CASSVDSGPYEQYF. CDR3 nucleotide sequence: TGTGCCAGCAGCGTAGATAGTGGACCCTACGAGCAGTACTTC. The variable domain in full, with the rest retrieved from reference TRBV9 and TRBJ2-7, is DSGVTQTPKHLITATGQRVTLRCSPRSGDLSVYWYQQSLDQGLQFLIQYYNGEERAKGNILERFSAQQFPDLHSELNLSSLELGDSALYFCASSVDSGPYEQYFGPGTRLTVT.

The chain couples TRBV9 to TRBJ2-2; D ambiguous. The CDR3 covers 13 residues. Germline CDR1 and CDR2: SGDLS and YYNGEE. The ends were cut back, 1 base at V and 1 base at J, with 2 bases in the middle. The CDR3 loop is CASSVQNTGELFF. CDR3 coding DNA: TGTGCCAGCAGCGTACAGAACACCGGGGAGCTGTTTTTT.

The rearrangement uses TRBV5-4 and TRBJ1-1, with TRBD1 matching over 9 bases. The J segment lost 0 bases and the V segment lost 2 bases, leaving 5 bases of the junction unmatched. Germline V gene data show CDR1 as SGHNT and CDR2 as YYREEE (reference sequence). The CDR3 loop spans 16 amino acids. In DNA, the CDR3 is TGTGCCAGCAGCTTTTTGGGACAGGGAATGAACACTGAAGCTTTCTTT. Its protein is CASSFLGQGMNTEAFF.

The chain couples TRBV28 to TRBJ2-7, with no clear D. Trimming stripped 2 bases from V and 1 base from J, with 12 bases between. The length of the CDR3 is 15 residues. Germline CDR1 MDHEN, CDR2 SYDVKM. The CDR3 is CASSLRTVGSYEQYF. CDR3 in DNA: TGTGCCAGCAGTTTACGAACCGTGGGGTCCTACGAGCAGTACTTC.

The chain recombines TRBV6-1 with TRBJ1-2, with 11 bases lining up with TRBD1. The CDR3 consists of 18 residues. Germline values: CDR1 MNHNS, CDR2 SASEGT. V shed 3 bases and J 5 bases; nucleotides not matched to a gene: 14. CDR3 loop: CASSDGRTGGAGRYGYTF. The CDR3 bases are TGTGCCAGCAGTGACGGGAGGACAGGGGGCGCGGGACGGTATGGCTACACCTTC.

This clone was observed a handful of times. The rearrangement uses TRBV28 and TRBJ1-2; D not resolved. This CDR3 contains 10 residues. V lost 4 bases and J 8 bases, leaving 5 bases between the germline ends. Germline V gene lookup returns CDR1 MDHEN and CDR2 SYDVKM. The CDR3 DNA reads TGTGCCAGCAGTTCAGGAGGCTACACCTTC. It yields the protein CASSSGGYTF.

The chain carries TRBV7-2 and TRBJ2-3; D gene ambiguous. CDR3 length: 15 residues. CDR1 and CDR2 from the germline V gene are SGHTA and FQGNSA. V was pared by 1 base and J by 0 bases, with 8 bases between. CDR3 nucleotides: TGTGCCAGCAGCTTAGTCCCTCTAAGCACAGATACGCAGTATTTT. As protein: CASSLVPLSTDTQYF.

The chain uses TRBV5-6 and TRBJ1-2; TRBD1 is a possible D gene (6 bases). Germline loops: CDR1 SGHDT, CDR2 YYEEEE. This CDR3 comprises 15 residues. Deletions cut 3 bases from V and 8 bases from J, with 20 bases between. CDR3 sequence: CASSWSGGHGQGYTF. CDR3 DNA sequence: TGTGCCAGCAGCTGGTCCGGGGGACATGGGCAGGGCTACACCTTC.

The chain links TRBV28 to TRBJ2-2; 9 bases fit TRBD1. Germline V gives CDR1 MDHEN, CDR2 SYDVKM. CDR3 size: 15 residues. J was trimmed by 6 bases and V by 6 bases; bases with no gene match: 8. Written as DNA, the CDR3 is TGTGCCAGCAGCCCCGCCGGGACAGGGCCCGGGGAGCTGTTTTTT. Protein: CASSPAGTGPGELFF.

The rearrangement uses TRBV30 and TRBJ1-4; TRBD1 is a possible D gene (6 bases). The CDR3 spans 14 residues. Germline V lookup: CDR1 GTSNPN, CDR2 SVGIG (reference sequence). Between the trimmed V and J ends, which lost 3 bases and 8 bases, there was a span of 16 bases. In DNA, the CDR3 is TGTGCCTGGAGACGGGGACAACTAACCGAAAAACTGTTTTTT. The encoded protein is CAWRRGQLTEKLFF.

The chain employs TRBV5-1 and TRBJ1-6; D is unresolved. The V end lost 2 bases, the J end lost 10 bases, and 13 bases lay between the germline ends. This CDR3 contains 14 residues. The germline CDR1 and CDR2 sequences are SGHRS and YFSETQ. CDR3 DNA sequence: TGCGCCAGCAGCTTCGAGGTGGAATCCTCACCCCTCCACTTT. Translation gives CASSFEVESSPLHF.

This chain joins TRBV19 and TRBJ2-1; D is undetermined. V lost 3 bases and J 6 bases, leaving 6 bases between the germline ends. Germline V gene data show CDR1 as LNHDA and CDR2 as SQIVND (reference sequence). There are 12 residues in the CDR3. CDR3 amino acids: CASSIMGNEQFF. In nucleotides, the CDR3 is TGTGCCAGTAGTATTATGGGCAATGAGCAGTTCTTC.